What follows describes a single TCR beta chain. The assay was immunoSEQ multiplex PCR, and TCRdb's table has in-frame clones only and misses some. Of 130,000 or so clones in the sample, approximately 84% are singletons; the top ten hold 9.5% to 15%. This specimen comes from a study of blood T cell repertoires in COVID-19. CDR1 is MGHRA, CDR2 YSYEKL, per germline. CDR3 length: 16 amino acids. The V end lost 5 bases, the J end lost 4 bases, and 20 bases lay between the germline ends. The chain uses TRBV4-1 and TRBJ1-2; weak D call: TRBD1 (6 bases). The specimen sequenced was peripheral blood. This clonotype was sampled from a human donor in a cohort sampled during active COVID-19. CDR3: CASSTVGGALTYGYTF. The DNA for the CDR3 is TGCGCCAGCAGCACCGTAGGGGGGGCCCTCACCTATGGCTACACCTTC.